The 28 T cell receptor beta chains below were found in one sample sequenced in a study of blood T cell repertoires in COVID-19. Sequencing used immunoSEQ multiplex PCR; TCRdb keeps in-frame clones, though not all of them. The data contain 30,000 to 45,000 clones, over 65% of them singletons. Sequenced material: peripheral blood. All receptors derive from a man in his sixties with active COVID-19.

The chain combines TRBV3-1 (or the pseudogene TRBV3-2) with TRBJ1-2, with D unresolved. This CDR3 spans 15 amino acids. In germline, CDR1 is LGHDT, CDR2 YNNKEL (reference sequence). Trimming removed 0 bases at V and 6 bases at J, with 14 bases between. The chain's CDR3 is CASSQDSIGRDGYTF. The CDR3 DNA is TGTGCCAGCAGCCAAGATTCCATCGGGAGGGATGGCTACACCTTC.

This clone counts as medium-sized. The chain employs TRBV3-1 (or the pseudogene TRBV3-2) and TRBJ2-4, with D tentatively TRBD2 (7 bases). V lost 6 bases, J lost 0 bases, and 12 bases lay in between. In germline, CDR1 is LGHDT, CDR2 YNNKEL (reference sequence). The CDR3 loop spans 15 amino acids. CDR3 residues: CASSKGGKAKNIQYF. DNA for the CDR3: TGTGCCAGCAGTAAGGGGGGGAAAGCCAAAAACATTCAGTACTTC.

The chain joins TRBV6-2 or TRBV6-3 to TRBJ2-7; tentative D call: TRBD1 (5 bases). CDR3 length: 13 residues. Trimming cost V 5 bases and J 6 bases, with 14 bases left between them. Germline V gene lookup returns CDR1 MNHEY and CDR2 SVGEGT. The CDR3 DNA is TGTGCCAGCAGTGGCATTAGGGGAAGCGAGCAGTACTTC. This translates into CASSGIRGSEQYF.

The chain is built from TRBV28 and TRBJ2-5, with D possibly TRBD2 on 6 matching bases. V was clipped by 3 bases and J by 8 bases, with 10 bases between them. Per germline, CDR1 MDHEN and CDR2 SYDVKM. The CDR3 runs 12 residues. CDR3 in amino acids: CASSLLEGTQYF. The CDR3 DNA follows: TGTGCCAGCAGTTTGCTGGAGGGCACCCAGTACTTC.

This chain joins TRBV5-3 and TRBJ2-2; 8 positions agree with TRBD1. TRBV5-3 is known as an ORF, though its function is uncertain. Trimming at V came to 3 bases and at J to 5 bases, leaving 12 bases not matched to a gene. The CDR3 consists of 17 residues. This CDR3 reads CARSSPQTGVRTGELFF. DNA of the CDR3: TGTGCCAGAAGCTCCCCTCAGACAGGGGTCCGGACCGGGGAGCTGTTTTTT.

This chain joins TRBV5-5 and TRBJ2-7, with 10 bases identical to TRBD2. V lost 5 bases, J lost 2 bases, and 7 bases stayed unmatched. The CDR3 length is 15 residues. Per germline, CDR1 SGHKS and CDR2 YYEKEE (reference sequence). The CDR3 spells CASSFASGGAYEQYF. The CDR3 DNA reads as TGTGCCAGCAGTTTCGCAAGCGGGGGGGCCTACGAGCAGTACTTC.

CDR3 sequence: CASSYMGRQPQHF. The CDR3 region has the DNA TGTGCCAGCAGTTACATGGGGCGACAGCCCCAGCATTTT. The chain uses TRBV6-2 or TRBV6-3 and TRBJ1-5; TRBD1 is a possible D gene (5 bases). Germline values: CDR1 MNHEY, CDR2 SVGEGT. Trimming removed 2 bases at V and 7 bases at J, with 9 bases between. This CDR3 is built from 13 residues.

This rearrangement joins TRBV3-1 (or the pseudogene TRBV3-2) to TRBJ2-1; D remains ambiguous. V was pared by 2 bases and J by 7 bases, with 12 bases between. The germline V gene encodes CDR1 LGHDT and CDR2 YNNKEL (reference sequence). The CDR3 is 14 amino acids. The CDR3 DNA reads TGTGCCAGCAGCCAATCCGAAATCGGGAATGAGCAGTTCTTC. It specifies CASSQSEIGNEQFF.

This chain links TRBV19 with TRBJ2-7, with TRBD2 matching 8 bases. In germline, CDR1 is LNHDA, CDR2 SQIVND (reference sequence). V shed 7 bases, J shed 0 bases, and the junction held 5 bases outside the gene matches. CDR3 length equals 14 residues. The CDR3 reads CASKPGGLSYEQYF. CDR3 DNA: TGTGCCAGTAAACCGGGAGGGCTCTCCTACGAGCAGTACTTC.

The chain joins TRBV28 to TRBJ1-1; D perhaps matches TRBD1 (6 bases). The CDR3 spans 11 residues. Trimming pared 8 bases from V and 8 bases from J, leaving 12 bases between. CDR1 and CDR2 from the germline V gene are MDHEN and SYDVKM. CDR3 sequence (DNA): TGTGCCAGCGGGGGCGGACTCGAAGCTTTCTTT. It encodes CASGGGLEAFF.

Written as DNA, the CDR3 is TGTGCCAGCAGTTTGCCGGGGTTCTACAATGAGCAGTTCTTC. As protein: CASSLPGFYNEQFF. The chain carries TRBV28 and TRBJ2-1, with TRBD2 as a possible D gene (5 bases). CDR3 size: 14 residues. Germline V gene data show CDR1 as MDHEN and CDR2 as SYDVKM. V lost 3 bases, J lost 3 bases, and 9 bases lay in between. Drawing the rest from reference TRBV28 and TRBJ2-1, the complete variable domain is DVKVTQSSRYLVKRTGEKVFLECVQDMDHENMFWYRQDPGLGLRLIYFSYDVKMKEKGDIPEGYSVSREKKERFSLILESASTNQTSMYLCASSLPGFYNEQFFGPGTRLTVL.

The chain employs TRBV27 and TRBJ1-2; 7 positions match TRBD1. Germline V CDR1 and CDR2: MNHEY, SMNVEV (reference sequence). The CDR3 is 16 residues long. Trimming took 8 bases from V and 8 from J; bases not matched to a gene: 20. CDR3 amino acids: CASSPMRDSFSGGYTF. The CDR3 DNA reads TGTGCCAGCTCCCCAATGCGGGACAGCTTCTCGGGGGGCTACACCTTC.

This chain uses TRBV6-5 with TRBJ1-6; 7 bases map to TRBD1. Losses at the gene ends were 3 bases for V and 7 bases for J; bases not matched to a gene: 3. Looked up from germline, CDR1 is MNHEY and CDR2 is SVGAGI. This CDR3 spans 14 amino acids. In nucleotides, the CDR3 is TGTGCCAGCAGTTATCCACAGGGGAATTCACCCCTCCACTTT. It yields the protein CASSYPQGNSPLHF.

V and J are TRBV30 and TRBJ2-7; possibly TRBD1 for D (6 bases). CDR3 size: 12 residues. The V gene lost 1 base and the J gene lost 12 bases, with 16 bases spanning the gap. In germline, CDR1 is GTSNPN, CDR2 SVGIG (reference sequence). CDR3 coding DNA: TGTGCCTGGAGTGGGTCAGGGGCCCCTAGGTACTTC. The encoded protein is CAWSGSGAPRYF.

This chain uses TRBV10-3 with TRBJ2-3, with 10 nucleotides matching TRBD1. The CDR3 extends over 16 amino acids. V lost 3 bases and J lost 4; bases outside the gene matches: 7. Germline V gives CDR1 ENHRY, CDR2 SYGVKD. The CDR3 protein is CAISERDRGTPDTQYF. In nucleotides, the CDR3 is TGTGCCATCAGTGAAAGGGACAGGGGTACCCCAGATACGCAGTATTTT.

The genes are TRBV29-1 and TRBJ1-1, with D hard to call. This CDR3 spans 11 amino acids. Germline CDR1 and CDR2: SQVTM and ANQGSEA. The V and J ends lost 7 bases and 1 base respectively, with 7 bases between them. The CDR3 sequence is CSATANTEAFF. DNA for the CDR3: TGCAGCGCCACAGCGAACACTGAAGCTTTCTTT.

This clone was seen a few times. The chain uses TRBV30 and TRBJ1-1; 7 bases are a match to TRBD1. This CDR3 comprises 15 residues. The V gene end was trimmed by 0 bases and the J gene end by 0 bases; junction bases not matched to a gene: 4. CDR1 and CDR2 from the germline V gene are GTSNPN and SVGIG (reference sequence). CDR3 sequence reads: CAWSVGGTVNTEAFF. Written as DNA, the CDR3 is TGTGCCTGGAGTGTAGGGGGCACAGTGAACACTGAAGCTTTCTTT.

The gene calls are TRBV11-3 and TRBJ1-1; perhaps TRBD1 as D (5 bases). Trimming stripped 5 bases from V and 5 bases from J, with 15 bases between. The CDR3 has 14 amino acids. Looked up from germline, CDR1 is SGHNT and CDR2 is YENEEA. The CDR3 sequence: CASSPSMGGTEAFF. The CDR3 bases are TGTGCCAGCAGCCCGTCGATGGGGGGGACTGAAGCTTTCTTT.

This chain links TRBV4-1 with TRBJ1-2; 8 bases agree with TRBD1. This CDR3 contains 14 residues. In germline, CDR1 is MGHRA, CDR2 YSYEKL. The J segment lost 4 bases and the V segment lost 3 bases, leaving 4 bases of the junction unmatched. CDR3: CASSHPGQGYGYTF. The CDR3, as DNA: TGCGCCAGCAGCCACCCCGGACAGGGCTATGGCTACACCTTC.

This clone showed up just a few times. The J gene is TRBJ1-5, the V gene TRBV5-4; D not resolved. V shed 2 bases and J shed 0 bases, with 9 bases lying between them. Looked up from germline, CDR1 is SGHNT and CDR2 is YYREEE (reference sequence). This CDR3 is built from 15 residues. The CDR3 DNA reads as TGTGCCAGCAGCTTTGGAGGGAATAGCAATCAGCCCCAGCATTTT. This sequence encodes CASSFGGNSNQPQHF.

The chain employs TRBV4-2 and TRBJ2-1; 8 nucleotides match TRBD1. Germline V gene sequence: CDR1 LGHNA, CDR2 YNFKEQ. J gave up 3 bases and V 0 bases, and 4 bases lay outside the gene matches. The CDR3 consists of 16 residues. In nucleotides, the CDR3 is TGTGCCAGCAGCCAAGAAGAGGGACAGGACTACAATGAGCAGTTCTTC. Protein product: CASSQEEGQDYNEQFF.

As to this clone: This CDR3 is also generated by other DNA sequences in the sample. The rearrangement joins TRBV7-8 to TRBJ1-2; D unresolved. Germline-derived CDR1 and CDR2 are SGHVS and FQNEAQ. The CDR3 is made up of 14 amino acids. The V end was cut by 1 base, the J end by 3 bases, with 9 bases between. CDR3 in DNA: TGTGCCAGCAGCTTAGGTCCGAGGGACTATGGCTACACCTTC. The encoded protein is CASSLGPRDYGYTF.

The rearrangement joins TRBV12-3 or TRBV12-4 to TRBJ2-5; unclear D gene. With 3 bases removed from V and 7 bases from J, the gap between germline ends came to 12 bases. The CDR3 has 13 amino acids. The CDR3 region is CASSFGSTGTQYF. The DNA of the CDR3 is TGTGCCAGCAGTTTCGGGTCAACGGGGACCCAGTACTTC.

A few counts support this clone. The gene calls are TRBV27 and TRBJ1-5, with TRBD1 identical over 7 bases. Germline loops: CDR1 MNHEY, CDR2 SMNVEV (reference sequence). The CDR3 has 13 amino acids. V shed 5 bases and J 7 bases; nucleotides not matched to a gene: 5. The chain's CDR3 is CASSATGRQPQHF. CDR3 bases: TGTGCCAGCAGTGCGACAGGGAGGCAGCCCCAGCATTTT.

This sequence joins TRBV27 and TRBJ1-2, with D possibly being TRBD1 (6 bases). V lost 0 bases, J lost 6 bases, and 11 bases lay in between. CDR3 size: 14 residues. Germline V gene data show CDR1 as MNHEY and CDR2 as SMNVEV (reference sequence). CDR3: CASSLSSGGNGYTF. CDR3 coding DNA: TGTGCCAGCAGTTTATCTTCGGGGGGCAATGGCTACACCTTC.

This clone was observed a few times. This chain connects TRBV6-5 to TRBJ1-1; 10 bases match TRBD1. CDR1 and CDR2 from the germline V gene are MNHEY and SVGAGI. Trimming at V came to 10 bases and at J to 3 bases, leaving 5 bases not matched to a gene. The CDR3 consists of 13 residues. This CDR3 reads CATSGQGDTEAFF. The CDR3 bases are TGTGCCACTTCCGGACAGGGGGACACTGAAGCTTTCTTT.

The V call is TRBV5-6, the J call TRBJ2-5; 8 bases match TRBD2. CDR1 and CDR2 (germline): SGHDT, YYEEEE. This CDR3 region has 14 residues. The ends lost 5 bases at V and 1 base at J; junction bases unmatched: 4. The CDR3 sequence: CASSRRGGQETQYF. The CDR3 region has the DNA TGTGCCAGCAGTCGACGGGGGGGCCAAGAGACCCAGTACTTC.

The rearrangement uses TRBV6-5 and TRBJ2-7, with 9 bases that match TRBD2. Germline V lookup: CDR1 MNHEY, CDR2 SVGAGI. The CDR3 loop spans 15 amino acids. J gave up 2 bases and V 8 bases, and 10 bases lay outside the gene matches. CDR3 amino acids: CASRDPGLAAYEQYF. CDR3 coding DNA: TGTGCCAGCCGAGACCCGGGACTAGCCGCCTACGAGCAGTACTTC.